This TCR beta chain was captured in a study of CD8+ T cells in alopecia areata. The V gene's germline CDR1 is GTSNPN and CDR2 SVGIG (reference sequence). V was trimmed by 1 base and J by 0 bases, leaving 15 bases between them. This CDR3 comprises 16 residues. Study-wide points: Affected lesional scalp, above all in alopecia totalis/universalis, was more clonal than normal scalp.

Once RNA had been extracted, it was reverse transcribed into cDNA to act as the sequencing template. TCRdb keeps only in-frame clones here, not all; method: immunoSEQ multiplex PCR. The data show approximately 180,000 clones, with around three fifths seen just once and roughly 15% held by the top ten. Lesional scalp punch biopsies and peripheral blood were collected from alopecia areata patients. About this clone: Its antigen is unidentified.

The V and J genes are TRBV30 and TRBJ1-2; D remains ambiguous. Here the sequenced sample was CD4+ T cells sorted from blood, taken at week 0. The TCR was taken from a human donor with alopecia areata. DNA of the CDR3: TGTGCCTGGAGTGGAGGTGACCTGATCACTAACTATGGCTACACCTTC. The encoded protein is CAWSGGDLITNYGYTF.